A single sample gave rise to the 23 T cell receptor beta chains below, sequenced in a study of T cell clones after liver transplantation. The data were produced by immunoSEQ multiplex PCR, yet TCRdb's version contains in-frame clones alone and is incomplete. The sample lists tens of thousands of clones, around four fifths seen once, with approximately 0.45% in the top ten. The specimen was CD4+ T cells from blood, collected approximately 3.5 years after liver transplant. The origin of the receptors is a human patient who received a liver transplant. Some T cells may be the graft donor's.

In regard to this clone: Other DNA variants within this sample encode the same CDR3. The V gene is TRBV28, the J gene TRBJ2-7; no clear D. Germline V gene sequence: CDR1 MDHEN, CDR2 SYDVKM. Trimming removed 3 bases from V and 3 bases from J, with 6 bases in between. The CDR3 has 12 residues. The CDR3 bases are TGTGCCAGCAGTTTTCAGAACTACGAGCAGTACTTC. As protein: CASSFQNYEQYF.

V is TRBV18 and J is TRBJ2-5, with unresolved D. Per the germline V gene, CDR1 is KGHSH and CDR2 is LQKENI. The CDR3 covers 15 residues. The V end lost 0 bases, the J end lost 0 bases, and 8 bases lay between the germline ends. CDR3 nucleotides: TGTGCCAGCTCACCACCCGGCCAGTACCAAGAGACCCAGTACTTC. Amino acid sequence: CASSPPGQYQETQYF.

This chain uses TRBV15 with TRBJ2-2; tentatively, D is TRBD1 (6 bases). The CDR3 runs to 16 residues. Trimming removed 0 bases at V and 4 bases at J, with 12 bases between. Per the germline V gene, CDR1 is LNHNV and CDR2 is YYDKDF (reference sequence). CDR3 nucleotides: TGTGCCACCAGCAGAGATCAGGGGTTGAGCACCGGGGAGCTGTTTTTT. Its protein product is CATSRDQGLSTGELFF. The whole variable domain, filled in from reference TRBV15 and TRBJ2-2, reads DAMVIQNPRYQVTQFGKPVTLSCSQTLNHNVMYWYQQKSSQAPKLLFHYYDKDFNNEADTPDNFQSRRPNTSFCFLDIRSPGLGDTAMYLCATSRDQGLSTGELFFGEGSRLTVL.

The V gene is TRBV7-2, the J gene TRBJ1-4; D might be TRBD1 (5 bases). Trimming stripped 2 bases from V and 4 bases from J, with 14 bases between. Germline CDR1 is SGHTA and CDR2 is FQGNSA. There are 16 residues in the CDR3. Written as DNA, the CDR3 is TGTGCCAGCAGCTTAACCCCAGGGATTCTTAATGAAAAACTGTTTTTT. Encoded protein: CASSLTPGILNEKLFF.

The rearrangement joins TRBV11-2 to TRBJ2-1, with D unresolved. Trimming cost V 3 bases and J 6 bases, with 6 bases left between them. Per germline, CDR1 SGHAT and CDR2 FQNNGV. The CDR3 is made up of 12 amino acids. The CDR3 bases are TGTGCCAGCAGCTTTTCTCTCAATGAGCAGTTCTTC. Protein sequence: CASSFSLNEQFF.

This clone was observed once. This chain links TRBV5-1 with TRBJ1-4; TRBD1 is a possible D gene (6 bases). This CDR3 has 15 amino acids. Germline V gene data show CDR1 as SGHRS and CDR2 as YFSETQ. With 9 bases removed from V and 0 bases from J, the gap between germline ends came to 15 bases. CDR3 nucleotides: TGCGCCACCCGTGGACAGCCTGCAACTAATGAAAAACTGTTTTTT. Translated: CATRGQPATNEKLFF.

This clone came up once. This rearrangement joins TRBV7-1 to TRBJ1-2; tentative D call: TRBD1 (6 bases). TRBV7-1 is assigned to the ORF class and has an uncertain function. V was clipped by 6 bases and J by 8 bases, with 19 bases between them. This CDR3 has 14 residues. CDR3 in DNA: TGTGCCAGCAGTACCCCGGGGGGCTTTTGGGGCTACACCTTC. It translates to CASSTPGGFWGYTF.

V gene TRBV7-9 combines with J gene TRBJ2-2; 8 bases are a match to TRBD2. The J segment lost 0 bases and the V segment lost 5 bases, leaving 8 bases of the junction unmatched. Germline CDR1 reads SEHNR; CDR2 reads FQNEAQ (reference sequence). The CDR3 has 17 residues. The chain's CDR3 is CASSGGRTFANTGELFF. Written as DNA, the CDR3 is TGTGCCAGCAGCGGCGGGAGGACGTTCGCGAACACCGGGGAGCTGTTTTTT.

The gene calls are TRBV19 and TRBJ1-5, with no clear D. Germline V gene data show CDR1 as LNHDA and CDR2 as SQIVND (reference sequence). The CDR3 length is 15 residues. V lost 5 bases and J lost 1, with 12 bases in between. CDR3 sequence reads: CASSSDWRSNQPQHF. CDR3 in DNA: TGTGCCAGTAGTTCTGACTGGCGGAGCAATCAGCCCCAGCATTTT.

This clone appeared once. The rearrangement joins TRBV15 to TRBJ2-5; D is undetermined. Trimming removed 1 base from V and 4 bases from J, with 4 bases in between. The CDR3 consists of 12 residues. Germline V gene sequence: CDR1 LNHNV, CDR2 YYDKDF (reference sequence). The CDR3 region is CATSRAGETQYF. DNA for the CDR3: TGTGCCACCAGCAGAGCCGGAGAGACCCAGTACTTC.

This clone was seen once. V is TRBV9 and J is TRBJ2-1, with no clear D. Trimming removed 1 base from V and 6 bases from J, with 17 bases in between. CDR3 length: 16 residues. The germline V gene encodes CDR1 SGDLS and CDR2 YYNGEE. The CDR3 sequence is CASSVSSAQAGNEQFF. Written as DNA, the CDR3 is TGTGCCAGCAGCGTATCCAGCGCCCAAGCAGGCAATGAGCAGTTCTTC. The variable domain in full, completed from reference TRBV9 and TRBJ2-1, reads DSGVTQTPKHLITATGQRVTLRCSPRSGDLSVYWYQQSLDQGLQFLIQYYNGEERAKGNILERFSAQQFPDLHSELNLSSLELGDSALYFCASSVSSAQAGNEQFFGPGTRLTVL.

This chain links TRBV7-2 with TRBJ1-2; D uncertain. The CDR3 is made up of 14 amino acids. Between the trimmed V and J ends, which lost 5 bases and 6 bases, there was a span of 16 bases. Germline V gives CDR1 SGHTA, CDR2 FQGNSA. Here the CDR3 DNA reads TGTGCCAGCAGCCAGTTGGTGGATATGGATGGCTACACCTTC. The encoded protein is CASSQLVDMDGYTF.

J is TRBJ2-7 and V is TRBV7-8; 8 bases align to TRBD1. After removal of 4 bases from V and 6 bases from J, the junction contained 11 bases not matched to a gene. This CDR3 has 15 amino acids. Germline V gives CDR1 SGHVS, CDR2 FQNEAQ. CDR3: CASSSGPLDRGEQYF. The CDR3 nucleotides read TGTGCCAGCAGCTCGGGGCCCCTCGACAGGGGCGAGCAGTACTTC. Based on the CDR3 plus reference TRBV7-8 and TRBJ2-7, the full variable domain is GAGVSQSPRYKVAKRGQDVALRCDPISGHVSLFWYQQALGQGPEFLTYFQNEAQLDKSGLPSDRFFAERPEGSVSTLKIQRTQQEDSAVYLCASSSGPLDRGEQYFGPGTRLTVT.

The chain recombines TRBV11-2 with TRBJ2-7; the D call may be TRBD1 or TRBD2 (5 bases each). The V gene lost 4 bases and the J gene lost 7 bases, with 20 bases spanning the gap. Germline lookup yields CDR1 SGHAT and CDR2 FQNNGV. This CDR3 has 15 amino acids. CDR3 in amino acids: CASSSGTVSFGEQYF. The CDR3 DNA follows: TGTGCCAGCAGCTCCGGGACGGTCTCTTTTGGGGAGCAGTACTTC.

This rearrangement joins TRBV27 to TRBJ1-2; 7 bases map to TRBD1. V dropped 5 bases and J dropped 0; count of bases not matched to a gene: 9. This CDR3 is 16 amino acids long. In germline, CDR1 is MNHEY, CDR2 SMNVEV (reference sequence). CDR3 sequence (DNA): TGTGCCAGCAGTGAAAGGGGGCTCGGAACTAACTATGGCTACACCTTC. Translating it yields CASSERGLGTNYGYTF.

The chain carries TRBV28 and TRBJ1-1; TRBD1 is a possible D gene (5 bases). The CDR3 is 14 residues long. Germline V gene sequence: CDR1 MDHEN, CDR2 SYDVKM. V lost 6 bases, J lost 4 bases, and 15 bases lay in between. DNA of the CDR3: TGTGCCAGCAGGCTGTTGGGGCGGGTCACTGAAGCTTTCTTT. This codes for CASRLLGRVTEAFF.

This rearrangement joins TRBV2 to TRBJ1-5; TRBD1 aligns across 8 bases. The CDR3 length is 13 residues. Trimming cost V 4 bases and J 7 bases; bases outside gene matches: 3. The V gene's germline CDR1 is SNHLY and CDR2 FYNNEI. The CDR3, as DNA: TGTGCCAGCAGTGTGACAGGGGCCCAGCCCCAGCATTTT. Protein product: CASSVTGAQPQHF.

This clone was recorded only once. The chain's CDR3 is CSAVFGETQYF. The CDR3 nucleotides are TGCAGTGCGGTTTTCGGGGAGACCCAGTACTTC. The V and J genes are TRBV20-1 and TRBJ2-5; D not certain. Germline V gives CDR1 DFQATT, CDR2 SNEGSKA (reference sequence). V dropped 6 bases and J dropped 5 bases, with 10 bases sitting between them. The CDR3 is made up of 11 amino acids.

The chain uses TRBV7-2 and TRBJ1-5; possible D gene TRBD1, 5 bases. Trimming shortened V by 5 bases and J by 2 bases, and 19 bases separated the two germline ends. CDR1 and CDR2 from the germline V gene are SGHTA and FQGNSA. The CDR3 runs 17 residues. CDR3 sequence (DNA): TGTGCCAGCAGCCCGGGACGTTCGTTTCGGGGCAATCAGCCCCAGCATTTT. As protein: CASSPGRSFRGNQPQHF. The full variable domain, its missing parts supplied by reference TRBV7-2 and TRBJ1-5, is GAGVSQSPSNKVTEKGKDVELRCDPISGHTALYWYRQSLGQGLEFLIYFQGNSAPDKSGLPSDRFSAERTGGSVSTLTIQRTQQEDSAVYLCASSPGRSFRGNQPQHFGDGTRLSIL.

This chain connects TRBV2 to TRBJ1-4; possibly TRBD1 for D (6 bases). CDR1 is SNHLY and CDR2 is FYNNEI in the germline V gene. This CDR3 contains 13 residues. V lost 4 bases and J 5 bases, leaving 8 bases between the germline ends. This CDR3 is CASSGTENEKLFF. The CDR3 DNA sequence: TGTGCCAGCAGTGGGACAGAAAATGAAAAACTGTTTTTT.

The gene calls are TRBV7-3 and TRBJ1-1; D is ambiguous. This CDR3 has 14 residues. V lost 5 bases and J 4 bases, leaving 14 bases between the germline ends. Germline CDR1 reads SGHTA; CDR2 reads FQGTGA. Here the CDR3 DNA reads TGTGCCAGCAGCGGTGAGGCCAGAGTCACTGAAGCTTTCTTT. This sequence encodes CASSGEARVTEAFF.

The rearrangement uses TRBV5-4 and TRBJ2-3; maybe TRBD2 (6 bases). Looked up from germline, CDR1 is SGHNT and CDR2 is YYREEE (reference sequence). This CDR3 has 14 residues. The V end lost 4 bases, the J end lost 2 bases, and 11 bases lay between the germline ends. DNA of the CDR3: TGTGCCAGCAGCCTTCAGGACTACACAGATACGCAGTATTTT. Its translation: CASSLQDYTDTQYF.

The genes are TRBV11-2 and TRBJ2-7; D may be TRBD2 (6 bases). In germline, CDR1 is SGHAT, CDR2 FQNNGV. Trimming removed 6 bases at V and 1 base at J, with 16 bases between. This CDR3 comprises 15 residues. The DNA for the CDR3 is TGTGCCAGCAGGGGAGGAAGGGCTGGGTCCTACGAGCAGTACTTC. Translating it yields CASRGGRAGSYEQYF.